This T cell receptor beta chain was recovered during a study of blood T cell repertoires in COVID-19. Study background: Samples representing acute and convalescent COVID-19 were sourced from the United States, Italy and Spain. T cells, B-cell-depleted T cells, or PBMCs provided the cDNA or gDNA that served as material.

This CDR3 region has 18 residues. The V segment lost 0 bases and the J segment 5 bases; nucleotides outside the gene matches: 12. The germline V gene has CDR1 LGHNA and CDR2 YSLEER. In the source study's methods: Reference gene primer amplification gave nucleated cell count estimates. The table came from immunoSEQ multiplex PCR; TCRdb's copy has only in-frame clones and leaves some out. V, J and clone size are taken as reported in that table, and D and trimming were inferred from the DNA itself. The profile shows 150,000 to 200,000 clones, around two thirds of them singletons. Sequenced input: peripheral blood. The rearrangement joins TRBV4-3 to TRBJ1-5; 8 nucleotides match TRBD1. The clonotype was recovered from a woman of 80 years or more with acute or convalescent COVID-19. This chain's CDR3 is CASSQDVVRGLSDQPQHF. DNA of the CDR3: TGCGCCAGCAGCCAAGATGTCGTCAGGGGGCTATCGGATCAGCCCCAGCATTTT.